Listed here is a single TCR beta chain. Profiling relied on immunoSEQ multiplex PCR, and the TCRdb table lists in-frame clones only, not all of them. The sample lists about 42,000 clones, 60% to 80% seen once, with 30% to 35% in the top ten. This record comes from a study of blood T cell repertoires in COVID-19. The CDR3 has 15 residues. Germline CDR1 LNHDA, CDR2 SQIVND (reference sequence). The V end was cut by 5 bases, the J end by 0 bases, with 13 bases between. This TCR was recovered from a woman of 80 years or more with acute or convalescent COVID-19. The chain couples TRBV19 to TRBJ1-2; unclear D gene. Sequencing was performed on peripheral blood. The DNA of the CDR3 is TGTGCCAGTAGTGCAACAGATACCTCTAACTATGGCTACACCTTC. This translates into CASSATDTSNYGYTF.